These 6 T cell receptor beta chains originate from one sample sequenced in a study of T cell responses to AZD1222 COVID-19 vaccine (dated by TCRdb to 2020 to 2023). Taken with the paper, the label for time point translates to: about 28 days (+/-7) after the second vaccine dose. The library was made by the immunoSEQ multiplex PCR assay. This immuneACCESS table, as held by TCRdb, lists in-frame sequences with V and J called but not all clones. Of the missing ones, under half trace to an unresolved V gene in checked studies; the others have no known cause. The sample table contains about 180,000 clones; only one count was recorded for roughly 91% of them. The ten largest clones represent 1.9% of the sample. Source: peripheral blood, taken 28 days after the second AZD1222 dose. The receptors were gathered from an adult who received the AZD1222 COVID-19 vaccine.

This clone was counted between two and nine times. This chain connects TRBV11-3 to TRBJ2-1, with D tentatively TRBD1 (6 bases). With 3 bases removed from V and 1 base from J, the gap between germline ends came to 10 bases. This CDR3 spans 15 amino acids. Germline V lookup: CDR1 SGHNT, CDR2 YENEEA. The CDR3, as DNA: TGTGCCAGCAGCTTTGAGACAGGTTCCTACAATGAGCAGTTCTTC. It is translated as CASSFETGSYNEQFF.

The chain combines TRBV28 with TRBJ1-4; the D is unclear. V was trimmed by 5 bases and J by 4 bases, leaving 11 bases between them. The CDR3 totals 14 residues. CDR1 is MDHEN and CDR2 is SYDVKM in the germline V gene. In DNA, the CDR3 is TGTGCCAGCAGTCCGGGGTCGTATAATGAAAAACTGTTTTTT. It codes for CASSPGSYNEKLFF.

This sequence joins TRBV7-9 and TRBJ2-1; 9 bases line up with TRBD1. Germline V gene sequence: CDR1 SEHNR, CDR2 FQNEAQ (reference sequence). The CDR3 covers 16 residues. Trimming cost V 2 bases and J 5 bases; bases outside gene matches: 7. The CDR3 DNA reads as TGTGCCAGCAGCTTACCCGGGACAGGGTTCCACAATGAGCAGTTCTTC. Amino acid sequence: CASSLPGTGFHNEQFF.

The rearrangement uses TRBV11-2 and TRBJ2-1; D uncertain. This CDR3 has 16 residues. Deletions cut 0 bases from V and 0 bases from J, with 9 bases between. Germline lookup yields CDR1 SGHAT and CDR2 FQNNGV. DNA for the CDR3: TGTGCCAGCAGCTTAGATCGCTGGAGCTCCTACAATGAGCAGTTCTTC. Amino acid sequence: CASSLDRWSSYNEQFF.

V usage is TRBV9 and J usage is TRBJ1-2; tentative D call: TRBD1 (6 bases). Trimming removed 5 bases at V and 3 bases at J, with 11 bases between. Germline loops: CDR1 SGDLS, CDR2 YYNGEE. The CDR3 spans 13 residues. The CDR3 nucleotides are TGTGCCAGCAGGGCCACAGGGTACTATGGCTACACCTTC. This codes for CASRATGYYGYTF.

The chain links TRBV11-2 to TRBJ2-7; no clear D. Germline V gives CDR1 SGHAT, CDR2 FQNNGV. V lost 2 bases and J lost 6, with 5 bases in between. The CDR3 spans 11 residues. This CDR3 is CASSLKVEQYF. The CDR3 nucleotides are TGTGCCAGCAGCTTAAAGGTCGAGCAGTACTTC.